These 12 T cell receptor beta chains were sequenced from one sample in a study of a mutant IDH1 vaccine in newly diagnosed glioma. These receptors have no identified antigens. Time point defined: week 11, during vaccination. Doses comprised 300 ug of mutant IDH1 20-mer peptide each, plus topical imiquimod. Data came from immunoSEQ multiplex PCR; TCRdb stores just in-frame clones and leaves some out. The table lists 110,000 or so clones, almost 90% of them singletons. Source: PBMCs, taken from a glioma patient whose treatment included an IDH1 peptide vaccine. The receptors stem from a woman aged 45-65 years with glioma.

V and J are TRBV7-9 and TRBJ2-7; 10 bases fit TRBD2. The CDR3 contains 16 residues. The junction had 7 bases not matched to a gene; V was cut back by 1 base and J by 4 bases. CDR1 and CDR2 (germline): SEHNR, FQNEAQ (reference sequence). CDR3: CASSLDRASGSYEQYF. CDR3 nucleotides: TGTGCCAGCAGCTTAGATCGGGCTAGCGGGAGTTACGAGCAGTACTTC.

J is TRBJ2-1 and V is TRBV9; 12 bases align to TRBD1. The J segment lost 7 bases and the V segment lost 4 bases, leaving 6 bases of the junction unmatched. CDR3 size: 15 residues. CDR1 and CDR2 (germline): SGDLS, YYNGEE. CDR3 DNA: TGTGCCAGCAGCTCCCGGGACAGGGGGCTTAATGAGCAGTTCTTC. Translating gives CASSSRDRGLNEQFF.

The rearrangement joins TRBV6-1 to TRBJ2-7, with TRBD2 matching 11 bases. With 1 base clipped from V and 5 bases from J, the junction kept 7 bases outside the gene matches. Germline CDR1 MNHNS, CDR2 SASEGT. The CDR3 runs to 16 residues. DNA of the CDR3: TGTGCCAGCAGTGAAGGTAGCGGGAGGGCCCGGGACGAGCAGTACTTC. It encodes CASSEGSGRARDEQYF.

This sequence joins TRBV4-2 and TRBJ1-3, with a weak D call TRBD1 (5 bases). The CDR3 spans 17 residues. The germline V gene has CDR1 LGHNA and CDR2 YNFKEQ. Deletions cut 0 bases from V and 2 bases from J, with 14 bases between. The CDR3 DNA is TGTGCCAGCAGCCAAGATATCGGGGCGGGACCTGGAAACACCATATATTTT. Encoded protein: CASSQDIGAGPGNTIYF.

This sequence joins TRBV5-6 and TRBJ2-1; D assignment may be TRBD1 or TRBD2 (5 bases each). V was shortened by 4 bases and J by 5 bases, with 10 bases between the two germline ends. The length of the CDR3 is 13 residues. Germline assignment: CDR1 SGHDT and CDR2 YYEEEE. The CDR3 DNA reads as TGTGCCAGCAGCAGGGACCGGAACAATGAGCAGTTCTTC. Its protein product is CASSRDRNNEQFF.

This chain links TRBV7-9 with TRBJ2-1, with TRBD2 matching over 9 bases. The CDR3 length is 17 residues. CDR1 is SEHNR, CDR2 FQNEAQ, per germline (reference sequence). V gave up 0 bases and J gave up 7 bases; unmatched junction bases: 10. CDR3 coding DNA: TGTGCCAGCAGCTTAGCGCTGGCGGGAGGGCCTAAGAATGAGCAGTTCTTC. Protein: CASSLALAGGPKNEQFF.

The V call is TRBV6-5, the J call TRBJ2-5; D is uncertain. This CDR3 region has 14 residues. V lost 5 bases and J 4 bases, leaving 14 bases between the germline ends. Germline V CDR1 and CDR2: MNHEY, SVGAGI. CDR3 DNA sequence: TGTGCCAGCAGTCGTGGCAAGGCCGGAGAGACCCAGTACTTC. It is translated as CASSRGKAGETQYF.

V usage is TRBV7-3 and J usage is TRBJ1-2; no clear D gene. Germline V gene data show CDR1 as SGHTA and CDR2 as FQGTGA. The CDR3 extends over 13 amino acids. Trimming removed 0 bases from V and 6 bases from J, with 8 bases in between. Written as DNA, the CDR3 is TGTGCCAGCAGCTTAACTTCCCATCATGGCTACACCTTC. Protein product: CASSLTSHHGYTF.

The rearrangement joins TRBV28 to TRBJ2-7; TRBD1 aligns across 8 bases. Unmatched junction bases numbered 14, after V lost 5 bases and J lost 2 bases. The CDR3 runs 17 residues. Germline V gene lookup returns CDR1 MDHEN and CDR2 SYDVKM. The CDR3 nucleotides are TGTGCCAGCAGTACCCTTCTGGGCAGGGGGCTCGCCTACGAGCAGTACTTC. Translated: CASSTLLGRGLAYEQYF.

V usage is TRBV29-1 and J usage is TRBJ1-4; no firm D call. V gave up 5 bases and J gave up 3 bases, with 7 bases separating them. Germline V gene sequence: CDR1 SQVTM, CDR2 ANQGSEA. The CDR3 covers 12 residues. The CDR3 reads CSVLEANEKLFF. CDR3 sequence (DNA): TGCAGCGTTCTCGAGGCTAATGAAAAACTGTTTTTT.

The chain combines TRBV28 with TRBJ2-7; D is ambiguous. Germline loops: CDR1 MDHEN, CDR2 SYDVKM. The CDR3 extends over 11 amino acids. V lost 5 bases and J lost 1, with 3 bases in between. The CDR3 reads CASSRSYEQYF. Written as DNA, the CDR3 is TGTGCCAGCAGTAGATCCTACGAGCAGTACTTC.

The chain employs TRBV27 and TRBJ2-7; no clear D. In germline, CDR1 is MNHEY, CDR2 SMNVEV (reference sequence). V lost 3 bases and J 3 bases, leaving 15 bases between the germline ends. This CDR3 has 15 amino acids. CDR3 in amino acids: CASSFASGSFYEQYF. CDR3 DNA sequence: TGTGCCAGCAGTTTTGCGAGTGGGTCGTTCTACGAGCAGTACTTC.